One and the same sample provided the 3 T cell receptor beta chains below, sequenced in a study of OX40 agonist ivuxolimab in advanced cancers. Profiling relied on immunoSEQ multiplex PCR, and the TCRdb table lists in-frame clones only, not all of them. The table has 40,000 to 55,000 clones, 91% seen once. The specimen comprised CD4+ or CD8+ T cells sorted from blood, sampled in a trial of the OX40 agonist ivuxolimab. The source is an adult with an advanced solid tumor such as melanoma, head and neck, liver or kidney cancer.

The V and J genes are TRBV29-1 and TRBJ2-7; TRBD1 might be the D (5 bases). V was clipped by 7 bases and J by 0 bases, with 16 bases between them. Germline-derived CDR1 and CDR2 are SQVTM and ANQGSEA. The CDR3 consists of 14 residues. The chain's CDR3 is CSASSGALSYEQYF. CDR3 DNA: TGCAGCGCGTCCAGTGGGGCCCTCTCCTACGAGCAGTACTTC.

This sequence joins TRBV9 and TRBJ1-1; 8 bases are shared with TRBD1. Germline trimming cut 4 bases from V and 5 bases from J; bases unmatched to any gene: 7. The CDR3 sequence is 14 residues long. Germline V CDR1 and CDR2: SGDLS, YYNGEE. The CDR3 reads CASSPTGGETEAFF. The DNA of the CDR3 is TGTGCCAGCAGCCCAACAGGGGGAGAGACTGAAGCTTTCTTT.

This chain uses TRBV15 with TRBJ2-7; 7 positions match TRBD1. The length of the CDR3 is 15 residues. Trimming took 2 bases from V and 4 from J; bases not matched to a gene: 8. Germline lookup yields CDR1 LNHNV and CDR2 YYDKDF (reference sequence). The DNA for the CDR3 is TGTGCCACCAGCAGATCACTATCAGGGGGTTACGAGCAGTACTTC. Translating gives CATSRSLSGGYEQYF. Using reference TRBV15 and TRBJ2-7 for the parts outside the CDR3, the full variable domain is DAMVIQNPRYQVTQFGKPVTLSCSQTLNHNVMYWYQQKSSQAPKLLFHYYDKDFNNEADTPDNFQSRRPNTSFCFLDIRSPGLGDTAMYLCATSRSLSGGYEQYFGPGTRLTVT.